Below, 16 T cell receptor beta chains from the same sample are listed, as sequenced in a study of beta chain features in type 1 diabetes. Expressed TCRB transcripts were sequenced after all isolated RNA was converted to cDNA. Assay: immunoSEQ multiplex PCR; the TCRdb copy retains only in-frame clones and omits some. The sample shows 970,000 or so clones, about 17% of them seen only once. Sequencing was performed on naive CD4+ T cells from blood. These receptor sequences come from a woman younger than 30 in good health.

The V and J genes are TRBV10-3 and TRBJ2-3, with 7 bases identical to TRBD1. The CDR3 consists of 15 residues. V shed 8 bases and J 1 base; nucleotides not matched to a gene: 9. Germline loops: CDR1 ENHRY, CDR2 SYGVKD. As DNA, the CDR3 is TGTGCCATCGGGGACAGCAGGATACGCACAGATACGCAGTATTTT. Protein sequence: CAIGDSRIRTDTQYF.

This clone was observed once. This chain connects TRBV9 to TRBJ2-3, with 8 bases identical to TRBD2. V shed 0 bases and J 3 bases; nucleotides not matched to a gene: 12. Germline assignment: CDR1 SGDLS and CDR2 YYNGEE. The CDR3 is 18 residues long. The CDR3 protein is CASSVGDYGRAGTDTQYF. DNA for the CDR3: TGTGCCAGCAGCGTAGGGGATTACGGGAGGGCCGGGACAGATACGCAGTATTTT.

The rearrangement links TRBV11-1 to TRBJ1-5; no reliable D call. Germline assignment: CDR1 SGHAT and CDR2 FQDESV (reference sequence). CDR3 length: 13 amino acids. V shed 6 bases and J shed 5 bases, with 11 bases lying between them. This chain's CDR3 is CASSLTPDQPQHF. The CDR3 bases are TGTGCCAGCAGTCTCACCCCCGATCAGCCCCAGCATTTT.

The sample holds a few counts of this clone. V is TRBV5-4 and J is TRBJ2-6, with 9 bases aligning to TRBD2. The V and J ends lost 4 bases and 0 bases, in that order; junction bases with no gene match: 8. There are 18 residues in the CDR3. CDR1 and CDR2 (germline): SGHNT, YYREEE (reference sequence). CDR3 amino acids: CASSPPRGGGSGANVLTF. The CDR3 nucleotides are TGTGCCAGCAGCCCACCGCGGGGGGGCGGCTCTGGGGCCAACGTCCTGACTTTC.

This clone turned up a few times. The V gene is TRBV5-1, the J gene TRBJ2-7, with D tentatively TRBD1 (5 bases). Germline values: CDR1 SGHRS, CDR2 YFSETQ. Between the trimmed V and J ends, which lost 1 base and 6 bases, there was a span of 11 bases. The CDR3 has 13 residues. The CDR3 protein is CASSLTEQGEQYF. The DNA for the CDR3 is TGCGCCAGCAGCTTGACCGAGCAGGGCGAGCAGTACTTC.

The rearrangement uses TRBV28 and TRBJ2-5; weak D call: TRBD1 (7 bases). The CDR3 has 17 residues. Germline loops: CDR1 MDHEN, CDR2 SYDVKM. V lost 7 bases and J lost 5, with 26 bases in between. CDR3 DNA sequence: TGTGCCAGCACGTCACGGCGCGGAGGGACAGCCGACGAGACCCAGTACTTC. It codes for CASTSRRGGTADETQYF.

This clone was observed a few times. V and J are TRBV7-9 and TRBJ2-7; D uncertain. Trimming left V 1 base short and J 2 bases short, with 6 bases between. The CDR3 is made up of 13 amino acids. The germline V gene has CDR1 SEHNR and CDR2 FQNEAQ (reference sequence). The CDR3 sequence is CASSLGSTYEQYF. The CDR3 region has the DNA TGTGCCAGCAGCTTAGGCAGCACCTACGAGCAGTACTTC. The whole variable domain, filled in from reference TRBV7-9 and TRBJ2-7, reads DTGVSQNPRHKITKRGQNVTFRCDPISEHNRLYWYRQTLGQGPEFLTYFQNEAQLEKSRLLSDRFSAERPKGSFSTLEIQRTEQGDSAMYLCASSLGSTYEQYFGPGTRLTVT.

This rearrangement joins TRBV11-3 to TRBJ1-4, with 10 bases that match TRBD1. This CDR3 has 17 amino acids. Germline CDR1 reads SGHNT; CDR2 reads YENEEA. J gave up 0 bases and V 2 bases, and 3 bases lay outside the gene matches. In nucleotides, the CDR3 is TGTGCCAGCAGCTTAAGGACAGGGGGGGCAACTAATGAAAAACTGTTTTTT. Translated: CASSLRTGGATNEKLFF. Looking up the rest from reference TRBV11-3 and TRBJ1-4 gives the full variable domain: EAGVVQSPRYKIIEKKQPVAFWCNPISGHNTLYWYLQNLGQGPELLIRYENEEAVDDSQLPKDRFSAERLKGVDSTLKIQPAELGDSAVYLCASSLRTGGATNEKLFFGSGTQLSVL.

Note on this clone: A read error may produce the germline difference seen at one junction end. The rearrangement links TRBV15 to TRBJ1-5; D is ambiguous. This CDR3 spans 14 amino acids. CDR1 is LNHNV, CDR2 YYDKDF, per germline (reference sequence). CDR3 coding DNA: TGTGCCACCAGCGGACTAAACTACAATCAGCCCCGGCATTTT. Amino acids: CATSGLNYNQPRHF.

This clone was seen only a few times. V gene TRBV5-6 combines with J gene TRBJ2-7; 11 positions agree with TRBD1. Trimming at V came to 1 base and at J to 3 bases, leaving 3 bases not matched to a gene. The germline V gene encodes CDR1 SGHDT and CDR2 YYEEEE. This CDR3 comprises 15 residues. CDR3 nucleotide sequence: TGTGCCAGCAGCTTGCCCGGGACAGGGGGCTACGAGCAGTACTTC. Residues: CASSLPGTGGYEQYF.

The CDR3 DNA reads TGTGCCAGCAGCACAAGCGGTTCCTACACAGATACGCAGTATTTT. It codes for CASSTSGSYTDTQYF. The chain is built from TRBV7-9 and TRBJ2-3; D may be TRBD2 (5 bases). The V gene lost 5 bases and the J gene lost 2 bases, with 14 bases spanning the gap. Germline values: CDR1 SEHNR, CDR2 FQNEAQ (reference sequence). This CDR3 spans 15 amino acids.

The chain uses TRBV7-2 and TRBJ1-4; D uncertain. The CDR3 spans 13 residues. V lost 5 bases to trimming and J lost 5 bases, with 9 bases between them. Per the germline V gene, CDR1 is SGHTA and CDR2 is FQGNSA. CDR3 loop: CASSPSPNEKLFF. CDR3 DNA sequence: TGTGCCAGCAGCCCCTCCCCAAATGAAAAACTGTTTTTT.

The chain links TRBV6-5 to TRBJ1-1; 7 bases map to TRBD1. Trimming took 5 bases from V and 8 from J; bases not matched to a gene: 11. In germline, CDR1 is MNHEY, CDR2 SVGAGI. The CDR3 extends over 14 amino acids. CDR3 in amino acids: CASSNHRGTAEAFF. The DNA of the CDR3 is TGTGCCAGCAGTAACCACAGGGGAACGGCCGAAGCTTTCTTT.

The CDR3 loop reads CASSPAGQGNYEQYF. In DNA form, the CDR3 reads TGTGCCAGCTCACCGGCGGGACAGGGAAACTACGAGCAGTACTTC. The chain couples TRBV18 to TRBJ2-7; 9 bases align to TRBD1. The CDR3 runs 15 residues. The germline V gene has CDR1 KGHSH and CDR2 LQKENI. V shed 3 bases and J 3 bases; nucleotides not matched to a gene: 6.

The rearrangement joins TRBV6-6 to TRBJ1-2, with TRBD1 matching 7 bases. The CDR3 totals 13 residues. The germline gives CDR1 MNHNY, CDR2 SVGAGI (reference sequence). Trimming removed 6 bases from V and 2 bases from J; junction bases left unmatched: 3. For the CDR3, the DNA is TGTGCCAGCAGCCGGGACAGAAACTATGGCTACACCTTC. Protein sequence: CASSRDRNYGYTF.

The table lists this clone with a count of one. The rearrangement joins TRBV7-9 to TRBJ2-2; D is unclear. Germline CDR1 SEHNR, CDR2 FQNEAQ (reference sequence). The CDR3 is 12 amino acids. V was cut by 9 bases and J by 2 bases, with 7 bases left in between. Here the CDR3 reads CARPANTGELFF. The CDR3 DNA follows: TGTGCCAGACCGGCCAACACCGGGGAGCTGTTTTTT.